The next 18 T cell receptor beta chains were all read from a single sample in a study of T cells after yellow fever vaccination. TCRdb independently ran MiXCR on the 5' RACE reads; one entry per CDR3 protein. Altogether 310,000 or so distinct CDR3 sequences are present, approximately 3.8% being singletons, with the ten largest covering around a quarter. Sequencing was performed on PBMCs, taken on the day of the yellow fever booster vaccination. These receptors all stem from a man between 18 and 35 years old who received the YFV17D yellow fever vaccine.

This clonotype showed up many times. This chain connects TRBV12-3 or TRBV12-4 to TRBJ1-2; a possible D gene is TRBD1 (6 bases). The CDR3 covers 15 residues. Trimming took off 6 bases at V and 1 base at J, with 15 bases between the two ends. As DNA, the CDR3 is TGTGCCAGCAGCAGTCGGGGGGCGCATAACTATGGCTACACCTTC. Its protein product is CASSSRGAHNYGYTF.

This clonotype was seen many times. This sequence joins TRBV5-1 and TRBJ2-1; TRBD1 agrees at 9 bases. CDR3 length equals 14 residues. CDR1 and CDR2 from the germline V gene are SGHRS and YFSETQ. The ends lost 2 bases at V and 8 bases at J; junction bases unmatched: 5. The CDR3: CASSFTGQGDEQFF. Here the CDR3 DNA reads TGCGCCAGCAGCTTTACGGGACAGGGAGATGAGCAGTTCTTC.

This clonotype was seen repeatedly, ten times or more. The chain couples TRBV7-2 to TRBJ1-6; D remains unclear. Germline CDR1 reads SGHTA; CDR2 reads FQGNSA. With 5 bases removed from V and 10 bases from J, the gap between germline ends came to 12 bases. This CDR3 has 13 amino acids. The CDR3 loop reads CASSAEDGSPLHF. For the CDR3, the DNA is TGTGCCAGCAGCGCGGAGGACGGATCACCCCTCCACTTT.

This clonotype was seen a handful of times. The chain is built from TRBV7-6 and TRBJ1-1; D is ambiguous. Looked up from germline, CDR1 is SGHVS and CDR2 is FNYEAQ. The CDR3 loop spans 15 amino acids. V lost 3 bases and J 3 bases, leaving 14 bases between the germline ends. In DNA form, the CDR3 reads TGTGCCAGCAGCTTTTTTGGGGAAATAGACACTGAAGCTTTCTTT. It is translated as CASSFFGEIDTEAFF.

Note on this clonotype: This sequence may be a read error, since a much larger clone differs from it by one base. J is TRBJ1-1 and V is TRBV6-6; TRBD1 might be the D (6 bases). This CDR3 is 15 amino acids long. Deletions cut 5 bases from V and 1 base from J, with 14 bases between. Germline V CDR1 and CDR2: MNHNY, SVGAGI (reference sequence). The CDR3 region has the DNA TGTGCCAGCAGTCCCCACAGGGCCTCGAACACTGAAGCTTTCTTT. It translates to CASSPHRASNTEAFF.

Many counts were recorded for this clonotype. This chain links TRBV9 with TRBJ1-5; possibly TRBD1 for D (6 bases). V dropped 7 bases and J dropped 7 bases, with 15 bases sitting between them. This CDR3 region has 13 residues. The germline V gene has CDR1 SGDLS and CDR2 YYNGEE. The CDR3 coding sequence is TGTGCCAGCGCTACAGGGTTGGTGCAGCCCCAGCATTTT. It specifies CASATGLVQPQHF.

This clonotype was counted between two and nine times. The chain is built from TRBV7-3 and TRBJ1-1; a possible D gene is TRBD1 (6 bases). V was trimmed by 5 bases and J by 8 bases, leaving 15 bases between them. Germline V gene data show CDR1 as SGHTA and CDR2 as FQGTGA. The CDR3 runs to 13 residues. The CDR3 region has the DNA TGTGCCAGCAGCGTTGGACAGCCACGAGAAGCTTTCTTT. It codes for CASSVGQPREAFF.

This clonotype was counted at least ten times. The rearrangement joins TRBV11-2 to TRBJ1-1, with D unresolved. Germline assignment: CDR1 SGHAT and CDR2 FQNNGV. The V and J ends lost 0 bases and 9 bases respectively, with 14 bases between them. The CDR3 has 14 amino acids. CDR3 in DNA: TGTGCCAGCAGCTTAGATAGAGTACAGTTCCAAGCTTTCTTT. This sequence encodes CASSLDRVQFQAFF.

This clonotype was recorded at least ten times. This rearrangement joins TRBV29-1 to TRBJ1-1; 7 bases fit TRBD1. V lost 8 bases, J lost 1 base, and 7 bases stayed unmatched. Germline V gives CDR1 SQVTM, CDR2 ANQGSEA. The CDR3 is made up of 13 amino acids. The CDR3 coding sequence is TGCAGCATCCGGACAGGAGGGAACACTGAAGCTTTCTTT. Its translation is CSIRTGGNTEAFF.

This clonotype was detected ten times or more. This chain connects TRBV4-2 to TRBJ2-7, with D uncertain. CDR1 LGHNA and CDR2 YNFKEQ come from the germline V gene. The V end was cut by 0 bases, the J end by 0 bases, with 9 bases between. The CDR3 runs 15 residues. The CDR3 sequence is CASSQDLDSSYEQYF. The CDR3 DNA is TGTGCCAGCAGCCAAGATTTAGATAGCTCCTACGAGCAGTACTTC.

This clonotype has a handful of counts. The chain links TRBV9 to TRBJ2-2; D is unclear. V shed 4 bases and J shed 5 bases, with 15 bases lying between them. The CDR3 covers 15 residues. CDR1 SGDLS and CDR2 YYNGEE come from the germline V gene. In DNA, the CDR3 is TGTGCCAGCAGCCCCGGACCAAACCCAACCGGGGAGCTGTTTTTT. Its translation is CASSPGPNPTGELFF.

Written as DNA, the CDR3 is TGTGCCAGCAGTTACGGTAGTGACAATCAGCCCCAGCATTTT. Its translation: CASSYGSDNQPQHF. This chain uses TRBV6-2 or TRBV6-3 with TRBJ1-5; D ambiguous. Germline V gives CDR1 MNHEY, CDR2 SVGEGT. V lost 2 bases to trimming and J lost 3 bases, with 8 bases between them. This CDR3 comprises 14 residues.

A few counts support this clonotype. J is TRBJ1-1 and V is TRBV6-5, with 7 nucleotides matching TRBD1. The CDR3 sequence is 15 residues long. Germline V CDR1 and CDR2: MNHEY, SVGAGI. The V segment lost 4 bases and the J segment 4 bases; nucleotides outside the gene matches: 9. The CDR3 loop is CASSSQQGRGTEAFF. As DNA, the CDR3 is TGTGCCAGCAGTTCGCAACAGGGGAGGGGCACTGAAGCTTTCTTT.

This clonotype has ten or more counts. This chain uses TRBV4-3 with TRBJ2-6, with D perhaps given as TRBD1 or TRBD2 (5 bases each). Germline CDR1 reads LGHNA; CDR2 reads YSLEER. There are 16 residues in the CDR3. V was shortened by 1 base and J by 4 bases, with 11 bases between the two germline ends. This CDR3 is CASSQASGTGANVLTF. For the CDR3, the DNA is TGCGCCAGCAGCCAAGCCTCAGGGACCGGGGCCAACGTCCTGACTTTC.

This clonotype was recorded many times. V gene TRBV2 combines with J gene TRBJ2-7, with D possibly being TRBD1 or TRBD2 (5 bases each). The germline V gene has CDR1 SNHLY and CDR2 FYNNEI. This CDR3 spans 14 amino acids. Trimming pared 2 bases from V and 0 bases from J, leaving 8 bases between. The CDR3 reads CASSEQGASYEQYF. The CDR3 nucleotides are TGTGCCAGCAGTGAACAGGGAGCCTCCTACGAGCAGTACTTC.

This clonotype was observed a few times. J is TRBJ2-7 and V is TRBV12-3 or TRBV12-4; D is possibly TRBD1 or TRBD2 (5 bases each). Trimming stripped 2 bases from V and 0 bases from J, with 8 bases between. The length of the CDR3 is 14 residues. The CDR3 nucleotides read TGTGCCAGCAGTTTACGGGACGGCTCCTACGAGCAGTACTTC. Its protein product is CASSLRDGSYEQYF.

The chain carries TRBV30 and TRBJ1-6, with no clear D. CDR3 size: 13 residues. The germline V gene encodes CDR1 GTSNPN and CDR2 SVGIG (reference sequence). Deletions cut 0 bases from V and 14 bases from J, with 14 bases between. DNA for the CDR3: TGTGCCTGGAGTGTTTCCTCCGGGTTGGCCCTCCACTTT. Translation gives CAWSVSSGLALHF.

Many counts were recorded for this clonotype. The chain uses TRBV5-6 and TRBJ2-5; D might be TRBD2 (6 bases). Trimming pared 4 bases from V and 5 bases from J, leaving 18 bases between. The CDR3 loop spans 15 amino acids. Germline V lookup: CDR1 SGHDT, CDR2 YYEEEE. The chain's CDR3 is CASSPSPGVGETQYF. CDR3 DNA sequence: TGTGCCAGCAGCCCCTCACCGGGGGTAGGGGAGACCCAGTACTTC.